This entry is about one TCR beta chain. No antigen is known for it. The ends lost 4 bases at V and 8 bases at J; junction bases unmatched: 2. The CDR3 length is 13 residues. Germline V gene sequence: CDR1 SGHNT, CDR2 YENEEA. Alongside a J-beta primer mix, a sample-barcoded 5' primer served in a second PCR lasting about 7 to 11 cycles. MiXCR was run by TCRdb on the 5' RACE reads, yielding one entry per CDR3 protein. The table has about 640,000 distinct CDR3 sequences, 58% seen once. The data were taken from a study of blood T cells in healthy people across ages. Study-wide results and limits: Diversity of TCR beta per million T cells declined in a roughly linear way with age.

This chain uses TRBV11-3 with TRBJ2-1; 10 bases line up with TRBD1. Sequencing was performed on blood. The clonotype comes from a man in his 60s in good health. The CDR3 nucleotides read TGTGCCAGCAGCTCGGGACAGGGGCATGAGCAGTTCTTC. The encoded protein is CASSSGQGHEQFF.